A selection of T cell receptor beta chains follows, all from one sample in a study of cytomegalovirus exposure and HLA in healthy donors. The repertoire was sequenced with immunoSEQ multiplex PCR; TCRdb's copy has only in-frame clones and lacks some. The sample consists of about 160,000 clones, 70% to 90% of them appearing once. Sequenced: PBMCs. The source of these receptors is a man between 18 and 29 years old in good health and CMV-seronegative. Both conserved end residues are part of each CDR3. D genes are given only for firm matches. For some rows the clone size is stated as once, few or many, or as a class when expanded; others skip it.

length,D,V,size,J,CDR3,DNA
14,-,TRBV7-9,-,TRBJ1-3,CASNQRGSGNTIYF,TGTGCCAGCAATCAACGGGGCTCTGGAAACACCATATATTTT
17,TRBD1,TRBV27,-,TRBJ1-3,CASSRYSDRASGNTIYF,TGTGCCAGCAGTCGATACTCGGACAGGGCTTCCGGAAACACCATATATTTT
16,-,TRBV7-2,once,TRBJ2-3,CASSLGWGLGTDTQYF,TGTGCCAGCAGCTTAGGTTGGGGGCTCGGCACAGATACGCAGTATTTT
16,-,TRBV27,-,TRBJ2-2,CASSLSTGLGTGELFF,TGTGCCAGCAGTTTATCGACCGGGTTGGGCACCGGGGAGCTGTTTTTT
14,-,TRBV27,-,TRBJ2-3,CASSFRGDNPTQYF,TGTGCCAGCAGTTTCAGGGGTGATAACCCTACGCAGTATTTT
15,-,TRBV19,-,TRBJ1-1,CASSIKSGQNTEAFF,TGTGCCAGTAGTATAAAATCAGGGCAGAACACTGAAGCTTTCTTT
16,-,TRBV4-2,-,TRBJ1-3,CASSQEGARVGNTIYF,TGTGCCAGCAGCCAAGAGGGGGCAAGGGTGGGAAACACCATATATTTT
14,-,TRBV5-1,-,TRBJ1-4,CASSSSTTNEKLFF,TGCGCCAGCAGCTCCAGTACAACTAATGAAAAACTGTTTTTT
15,TRBD2,TRBV2,-,TRBJ2-1,CASSETAGGNDEQFF,TGTGCCAGCAGTGAAACGGCGGGGGGGAACGATGAGCAGTTCTTC
13,-,TRBV12-5,-,TRBJ2-2,CASQQANTGELFF,TGTGCTAGCCAACAGGCGAACACCGGGGAGCTGTTTTTT
15,TRBD2,TRBV27,-,TRBJ2-1,CASSYSGIAYNEQFF,TGTGCCAGCAGTTACAGCGGGATCGCCTACAATGAGCAGTTCTTC
16,-,TRBV6-5,-,TRBJ1-1,CASSYSYRSLYTEAFF,TGTGCCAGCAGTTACTCCTACAGGTCGCTCTACACTGAAGCTTTCTTT
14,-,TRBV6-5,-,TRBJ1-5,CASSEGGRYQPQHF,TGTGCCAGCAGCGAGGGAGGGAGGTATCAGCCCCAGCATTTT
13,TRBD1,TRBV30,-,TRBJ1-3,CAWSAGGGNTIYF,TGTGCCTGGAGTGCAGGGGGCGGAAACACCATATATTTT
15,TRBD2,TRBV29-1,-,TRBJ2-1,CSVWTSGSGDNEQFF,TGCAGCGTCTGGACTAGCGGGAGTGGGGACAATGAGCAGTTCTTC
15,TRBD2,TRBV4-1,-,TRBJ2-5,CASSQTSGVGQTQYF,TGCGCCAGCAGCCAAACGAGCGGGGTGGGTCAGACCCAGTACTTC
14,-,TRBV19,-,TRBJ1-2,CASSVSGRDYGYTF,TGTGCCAGTAGTGTCTCCGGGAGGGATTATGGCTACACCTTC
17,TRBD1,TRBV5-1,few,TRBJ1-5,CASSPSPGTASNQPQHF,TGCGCCAGCAGCCCATCCCCCGGGACAGCTAGCAATCAGCCCCAGCATTTT
15,TRBD1,TRBV5-1,-,TRBJ1-6,CASSLFGQENSPLHF,TGCGCCAGCAGCTTGTTTGGACAGGAGAATTCACCCCTCCACTTT